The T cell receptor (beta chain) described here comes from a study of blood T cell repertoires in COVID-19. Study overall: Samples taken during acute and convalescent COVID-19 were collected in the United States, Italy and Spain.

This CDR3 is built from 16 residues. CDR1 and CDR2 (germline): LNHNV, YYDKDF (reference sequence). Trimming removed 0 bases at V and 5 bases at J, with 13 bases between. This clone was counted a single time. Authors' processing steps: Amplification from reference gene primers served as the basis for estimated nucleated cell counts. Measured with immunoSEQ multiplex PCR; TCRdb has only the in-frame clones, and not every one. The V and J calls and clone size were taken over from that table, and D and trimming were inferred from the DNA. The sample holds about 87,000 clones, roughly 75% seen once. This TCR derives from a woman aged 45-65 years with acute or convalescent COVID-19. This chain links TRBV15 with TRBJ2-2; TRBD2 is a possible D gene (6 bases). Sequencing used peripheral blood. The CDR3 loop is CATSRDGGVVTGELFF. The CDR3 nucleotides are TGTGCCACCAGCAGAGATGGAGGGGTGGTTACCGGGGAGCTGTTTTTT.